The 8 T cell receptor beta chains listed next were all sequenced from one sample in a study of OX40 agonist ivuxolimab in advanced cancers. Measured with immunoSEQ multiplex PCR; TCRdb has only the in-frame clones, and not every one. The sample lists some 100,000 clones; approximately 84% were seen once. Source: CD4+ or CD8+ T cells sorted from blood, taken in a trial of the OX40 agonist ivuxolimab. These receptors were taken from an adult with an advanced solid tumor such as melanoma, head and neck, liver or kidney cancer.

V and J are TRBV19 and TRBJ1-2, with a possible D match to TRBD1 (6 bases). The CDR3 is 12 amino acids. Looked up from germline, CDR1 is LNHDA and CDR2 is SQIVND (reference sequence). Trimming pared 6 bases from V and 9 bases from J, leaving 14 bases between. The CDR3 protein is CASSQLRGSYTF. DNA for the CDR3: TGTGCCAGTAGCCAACTCAGGGGTAGCTACACCTTC.

The CDR3 nucleotides read TGTGCCTGGAGCTCCAATAGCGGTTCCTACAATGAGCAGTTCTTC. Amino acids: CAWSSNSGSYNEQFF. The J gene is TRBJ2-1, the V gene TRBV30; D may be TRBD2 (6 bases). V was pared by 3 bases and J by 1 base, with 13 bases between. Germline V gene lookup returns CDR1 GTSNPN and CDR2 SVGIG (reference sequence). The CDR3 extends over 15 amino acids.

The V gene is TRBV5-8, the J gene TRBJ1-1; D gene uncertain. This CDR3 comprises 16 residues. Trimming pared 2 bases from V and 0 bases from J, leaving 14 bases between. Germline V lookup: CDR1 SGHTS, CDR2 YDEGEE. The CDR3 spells CASSLGLRNVNTEAFF. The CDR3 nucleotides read TGTGCCAGCAGCTTAGGACTACGGAACGTGAACACTGAAGCTTTCTTT.

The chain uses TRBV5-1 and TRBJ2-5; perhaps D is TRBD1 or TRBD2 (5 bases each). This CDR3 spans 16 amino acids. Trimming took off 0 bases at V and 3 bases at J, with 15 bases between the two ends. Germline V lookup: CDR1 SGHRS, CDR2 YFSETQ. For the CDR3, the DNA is TGCGCCAGCAGCTTGGGGGACCGGGGCGACAAAGAGACCCAGTACTTC. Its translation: CASSLGDRGDKETQYF.

The CDR3 coding sequence is TGTGCCAGCAGTGAAGCCTTGGGGGCTTATAGCAATCAGCCCCAGCATTTT. This gives the protein CASSEALGAYSNQPQHF. The rearrangement uses TRBV6-1 and TRBJ1-5, with D perhaps TRBD1 (6 bases). The CDR3 spans 17 residues. Germline assignment: CDR1 MNHNS and CDR2 SASEGT. The V end lost 0 bases, the J end lost 0 bases, and 12 bases lay between the germline ends.

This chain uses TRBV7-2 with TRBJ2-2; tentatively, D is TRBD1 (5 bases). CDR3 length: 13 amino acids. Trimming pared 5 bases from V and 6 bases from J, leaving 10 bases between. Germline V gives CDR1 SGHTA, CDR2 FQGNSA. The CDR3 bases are TGTGCCAGCAGCAAAAGCAGGGCCGGGGAGCTGTTTTTT. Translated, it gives CASSKSRAGELFF. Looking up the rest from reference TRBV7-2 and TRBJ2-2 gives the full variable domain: GAGVSQSPSNKVTEKGKDVELRCDPISGHTALYWYRQSLGQGLEFLIYFQGNSAPDKSGLPSDRFSAERTGGSVSTLTIQRTQQEDSAVYLCASSKSRAGELFFGEGSRLTVL.

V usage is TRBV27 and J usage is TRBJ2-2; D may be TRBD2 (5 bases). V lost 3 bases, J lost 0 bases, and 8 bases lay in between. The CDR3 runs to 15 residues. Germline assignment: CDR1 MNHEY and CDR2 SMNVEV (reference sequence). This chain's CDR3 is CASSFSGTNTGELFF. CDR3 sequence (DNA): TGTGCCAGCAGTTTCTCCGGGACGAACACCGGGGAGCTGTTTTTT.

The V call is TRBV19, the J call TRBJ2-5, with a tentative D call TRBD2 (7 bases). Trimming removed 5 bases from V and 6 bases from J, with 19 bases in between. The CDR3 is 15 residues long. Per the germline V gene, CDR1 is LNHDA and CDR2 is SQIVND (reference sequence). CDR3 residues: CASSRGAVVAKTQYF. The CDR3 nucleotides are TGTGCCAGTAGTCGGGGGGCCGTCGTTGCGAAGACCCAGTACTTC.